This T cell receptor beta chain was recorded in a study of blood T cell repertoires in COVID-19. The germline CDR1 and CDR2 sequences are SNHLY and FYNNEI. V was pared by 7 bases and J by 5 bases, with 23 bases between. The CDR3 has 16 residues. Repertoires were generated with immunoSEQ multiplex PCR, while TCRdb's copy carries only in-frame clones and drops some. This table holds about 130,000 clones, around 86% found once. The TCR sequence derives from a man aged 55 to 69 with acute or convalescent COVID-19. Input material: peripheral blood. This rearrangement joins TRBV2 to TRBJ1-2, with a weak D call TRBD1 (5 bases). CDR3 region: CASTSGTKKALYGYTF. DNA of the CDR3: TGTGCCAGCACCTCCGGGACTAAAAAGGCATTATATGGCTACACCTTC.